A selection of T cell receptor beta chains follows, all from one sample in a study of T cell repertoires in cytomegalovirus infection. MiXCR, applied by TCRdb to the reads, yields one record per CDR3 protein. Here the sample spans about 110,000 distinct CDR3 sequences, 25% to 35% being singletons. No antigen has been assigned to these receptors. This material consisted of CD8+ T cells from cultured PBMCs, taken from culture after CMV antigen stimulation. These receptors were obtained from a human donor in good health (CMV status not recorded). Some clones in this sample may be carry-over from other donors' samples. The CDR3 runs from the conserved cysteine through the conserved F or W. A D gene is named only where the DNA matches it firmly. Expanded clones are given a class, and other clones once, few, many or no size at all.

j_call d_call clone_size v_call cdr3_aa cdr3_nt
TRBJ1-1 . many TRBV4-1 CASSHVRGTEAFF TGCGCCAGCAGCCATGTAAGGGGCACTGAAGCTTTCTTT
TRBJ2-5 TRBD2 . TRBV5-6 CASSSGLVKTQYF TGTGCCAGCAGCTCCGGACTAGTGAAGACCCAGTACTTC
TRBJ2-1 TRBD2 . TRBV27 CASSFGLAGGRPYNEQFF TGTGCCAGCAGTTTTGGACTAGCGGGGGGGCGACCCTACAATGAGCAGTTCTTC
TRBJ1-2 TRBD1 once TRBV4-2 CASSQDGDRGGYTF TGTGCCAGCAGCCAAGACGGGGACAGGGGTGGCTACACCTTC
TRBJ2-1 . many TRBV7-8 CASSLYGGNEQFF TGTGCCAGCAGCTTGTATGGTGGCAATGAGCAGTTCTTC
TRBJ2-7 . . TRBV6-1 CASSDGSAGGYEQYF TGTGCCAGCAGTGATGGATCGGCTGGGGGCTACGAGCAGTACTTC
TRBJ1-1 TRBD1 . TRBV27 CASSLSGTGYAGYTEAFF TGTGCCAGCAGTTTATCCGGGACAGGCTACGCGGGGTACACTGAAGCTTTCTTT
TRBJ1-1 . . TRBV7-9 CASSLEGRNTEAFF TGTGCCAGCAGCTTAGAAGGGAGGAACACTGAAGCTTTCTTT
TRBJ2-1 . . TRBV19 CASSIGAGTIYNEQFF TGTGCCAGTAGTATCGGCGCCGGGACAATATACAATGAGCAGTTCTTC
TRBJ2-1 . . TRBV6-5 CASSLRESYNEQFF TGTGCCAGCAGTTTGAGGGAGTCCTACAATGAGCAGTTCTTC
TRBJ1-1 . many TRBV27 CASSWAGANTEAFF TGTGCCAGCAGTTGGGCGGGGGCTAACACTGAAGCTTTCTTT
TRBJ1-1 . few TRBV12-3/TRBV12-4 CASSLSSEAFF TGTGCCAGCAGTTTATCTTCTGAAGCTTTCTTT
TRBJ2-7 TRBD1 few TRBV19 CASSPSGGGYEQYF TGTGCCAGTAGTCCATCAGGGGGCGGCTACGAGCAGTACTTC
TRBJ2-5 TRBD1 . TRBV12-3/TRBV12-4 CASSLRQGALQETQYF TGTGCCAGCAGTCTAAGACAGGGGGCGCTCCAAGAGACCCAGTACTTC
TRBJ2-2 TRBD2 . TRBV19 CASSIVTSAGELFF TGTGCCAGTAGTATAGTAACTAGCGCCGGGGAGCTGTTTTTT
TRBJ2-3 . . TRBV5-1 CASRQGPTDTQYF TGCGCCAGCAGACAGGGCCCCACAGATACGCAGTATTTT
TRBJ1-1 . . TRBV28 CASTIRQSMNTEAFF TGTGCCAGCACCATACGACAAAGTATGAACACTGAAGCTTTCTTT
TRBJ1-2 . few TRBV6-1 CASSESVIWANYGYTF TGTGCCAGCAGTGAATCCGTCATCTGGGCTAACTATGGCTACACCTTC
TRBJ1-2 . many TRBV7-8 CASSLIGANYGYTF TGTGCCAGCAGCTTAATCGGCGCTAACTATGGCTACACCTTC
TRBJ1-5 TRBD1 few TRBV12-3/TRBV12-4 CASSWGQGEQPQHF TGTGCCAGCAGTTGGGGACAGGGGGAACAGCCCCAGCATTTT
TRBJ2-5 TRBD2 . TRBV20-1 CSARDWTSGRETQYF TGCAGTGCTAGAGATTGGACTAGCGGGAGGGAGACCCAGTACTTC
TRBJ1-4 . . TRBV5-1 CASSLLSRSSHLDEKLFF TGCGCCAGCAGCTTGCTGTCCAGGTCCTCGCACCTTGATGAAAAACTGTTTTTT
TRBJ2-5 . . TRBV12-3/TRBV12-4 CASSPQSQETQYF TGTGCCAGCAGTCCCCAGTCCCAAGAGACCCAGTACTTC
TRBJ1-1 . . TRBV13 CASRRQMNTEAFF TGTGCCAGCAGGAGACAGATGAACACTGAAGCTTTCTTT
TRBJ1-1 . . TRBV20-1 CSASSPDPAEAFF TGCAGTGCTAGTTCCCCAGACCCCGCTGAAGCTTTCTTT
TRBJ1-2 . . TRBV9 CASSPRNAANYGYTF TGTGCCAGCAGCCCCCGGAACGCTGCTAACTATGGCTACACCTTC
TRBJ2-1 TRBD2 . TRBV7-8 CASSTWGLAGGDEQFF TGTGCCAGCAGCACGTGGGGGCTAGCGGGGGGAGATGAGCAGTTCTTC
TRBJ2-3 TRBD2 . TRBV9 CASSAIAGAADTQYF TGTGCCAGCAGCGCCATAGCGGGGGCCGCAGATACGCAGTATTTT
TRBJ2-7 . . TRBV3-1 CASSQDGGLTGHSYEQYF TGTGCCAGCAGCCAAGATGGAGGTTTAACAGGGCACTCCTACGAGCAGTACTTC
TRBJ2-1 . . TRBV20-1 CSARAGYNEQFF TGCAGTGCTAGGGCAGGGTACAATGAGCAGTTCTTC
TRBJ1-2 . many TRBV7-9 CASSSSGTNYGYTF TGTGCCAGCAGCTCGAGTGGGACCAACTATGGCTACACCTTC
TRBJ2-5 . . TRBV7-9 CASSLITGETQYF TGTGCCAGCAGCTTAATAACCGGGGAGACCCAGTACTTC
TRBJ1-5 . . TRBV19 CASSEGRSNQPQHF TGTGCCAGTAGCGAAGGGAGGAGCAATCAGCCCCAGCATTTT
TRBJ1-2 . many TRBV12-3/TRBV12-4 CASRAGTEDGYTF TGTGCCAGCAGGGCGGGGACTGAGGATGGCTACACCTTC
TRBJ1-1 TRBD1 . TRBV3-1 CASSQAWGTGIEAFF TGTGCCAGCAGCCAAGCATGGGGGACAGGGATTGAAGCTTTCTTT
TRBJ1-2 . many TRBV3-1 CASSGSTETHYGYTF TGTGCCAGCAGCGGCAGCACGGAGACCCATTATGGCTACACCTTC
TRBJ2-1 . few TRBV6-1 CASSEVRSEEQFF TGTGCCAGCAGTGAAGTCAGGAGCGAAGAGCAGTTCTTC
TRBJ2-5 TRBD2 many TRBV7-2 CASSLHLAGAETQYF TGTGCCAGCAGCCTCCACCTAGCGGGGGCTGAGACCCAGTACTTC
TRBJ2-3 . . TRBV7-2 CASSFISRDFTDTQYF TGTGCCAGCAGCTTCATCAGTCGGGACTTCACAGATACGCAGTATTTT
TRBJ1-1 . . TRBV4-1 CASSQGLQGGYTEAFF TGTGCCAGCAGCCAGGGACTACAGGGTGGGTACACTGAAGCTTTCTTT
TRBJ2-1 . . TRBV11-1 CASSLSRNSYNEQFF TGTGCCAGCAGCTTATCTAGGAACTCCTACAATGAGCAGTTCTTC
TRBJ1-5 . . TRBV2 CASDSESNQPQHF TGTGCCAGCGACAGCGAGAGCAATCAGCCCCAGCATTTT
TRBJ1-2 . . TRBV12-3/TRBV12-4 CASSNPGRILNRYTF TGTGCCAGCAGCAACCCAGGACGGATCTTGAATCGCTACACCTTC
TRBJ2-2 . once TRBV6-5 CASGVTEDTGELFF TGTGCCAGCGGGGTGACAGAGGACACCGGGGAGCTGTTTTTT
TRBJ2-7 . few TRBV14 CASSQIINGEQYF TGTGCCAGCAGCCAGATTATTAATGGCGAGCAGTACTTC